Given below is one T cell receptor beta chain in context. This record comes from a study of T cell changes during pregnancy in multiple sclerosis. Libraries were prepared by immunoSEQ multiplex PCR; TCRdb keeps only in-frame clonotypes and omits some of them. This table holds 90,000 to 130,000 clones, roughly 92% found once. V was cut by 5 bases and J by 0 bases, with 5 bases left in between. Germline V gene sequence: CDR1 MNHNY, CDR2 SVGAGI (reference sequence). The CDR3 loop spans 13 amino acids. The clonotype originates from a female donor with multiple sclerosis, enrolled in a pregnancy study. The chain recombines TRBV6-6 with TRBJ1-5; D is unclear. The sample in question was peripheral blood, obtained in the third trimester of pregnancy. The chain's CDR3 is CASSHSSNQPQHF. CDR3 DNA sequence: TGTGCCAGCAGTCACAGTAGCAATCAGCCCCAGCATTTT.